This T cell receptor beta chain was sequenced in a study of OX40 agonist ivuxolimab in advanced cancers. Study overall: It was ivuxolimab, an agonistic anti-OX40 (CD134) antibody, that patients were treated with. Regarding the study as a whole: The 0.1-3.0 mg/kg partial responders had among the lowest clonal expansion.

The trim removed 1 base at V and 6 bases at J, leaving 14 bases unmatched. CDR1 and CDR2 (germline): LNHDA, SQIVND (reference sequence). This CDR3 is built from 17 residues. Concerning this clone itself: Antigen: not known.

Data came from immunoSEQ multiplex PCR; TCRdb stores just in-frame clones and leaves some out. Of about 77,000 clones listed, roughly 80% are singletons. Sequenced material: CD4+ or CD8+ T cells sorted from blood, taken in a trial of the OX40 agonist ivuxolimab. The receptor comes from an adult with an advanced solid tumor such as melanoma, head and neck, liver or kidney cancer. The gene calls are TRBV19 and TRBJ2-7, with 8 bases fitting TRBD1. CDR3 region: CASSIGSVAGQGAEQYF. CDR3 sequence (DNA): TGTGCCAGTAGTATAGGATCCGTCGCAGGACAGGGCGCCGAGCAGTACTTC.